The sample holds many counts of the clone carrying this T cell receptor (beta chain). Antigen specificity is unknown. The sample comes from a study of molecular identifiers for immune sequencing clone quantification. Study findings and constraints: Spiked Jurkat TCR RNA equivalent to one cell was reportedly detectable in approximately 970,000 naive cells. Clones above 20 RNA copies held over 97% of effector molecules, under 1% in naive cells.

Listed TCR primers and previously described methods were used for bulk TCR libraries. Each CDR3 protein is one row after TCRdb ran MiXCR on the PCR reads. The data hold 300,000 to 350,000 distinct CDR3 sequences, with over 20% observed a single time. The CDR3 sequence is 12 residues long. Germline V gives CDR1 SEHNR, CDR2 FQNEAQ (reference sequence). The V end lost 4 bases, the J end lost 6 bases, and 9 bases lay between the germline ends. CD8+CD4-CCR7+CD45RA+ cells were sorted as naive CD8 T cells. The rearrangement joins TRBV7-9 to TRBJ1-1; possible D gene TRBD1, 6 bases. The receptor was isolated from a human donor in good health. Some libraries in this study had Jurkat cell RNA spiked in. Sequencing was carried out using naive CD8+ T cells from blood, with Jurkat cell RNA spiked in. Regarding subset: FACS-sorted CD8+CD4-CCR7+CD45RA+ naive T cells. The CDR3 DNA reads as TGTGCCAGCAGCTCTGGGACACCTGAAGCTTTCTTT. Translating it yields CASSSGTPEAFF.